Listed here are 20 T cell receptor beta chains from one sample, sequenced in a study of blood T cell repertoires in COVID-19. Clones were sequenced by immunoSEQ multiplex PCR, and TCRdb holds only the in-frame ones, with some missing. Counted here are just over 300,000 clones, about 90% occurring once; the ten biggest clones make up around 4.5%. Material: PBMCs or T cells enriched from blood (not recorded which). The receptors stem from a woman in her late teens or twenties with acute COVID-19.

The chain couples TRBV9 to TRBJ1-6; D is unclear. Trimming removed 0 bases from V and 6 bases from J, with 10 bases in between. Germline-derived CDR1 and CDR2 are SGDLS and YYNGEE. The CDR3 extends over 15 amino acids. The CDR3 is CASSVEVAGNSPLHF. The CDR3 DNA reads TGTGCCAGCAGCGTAGAAGTGGCGGGTAATTCACCCCTCCACTTT.

The rearrangement uses TRBV10-3 and TRBJ1-1; possibly TRBD1 for D (6 bases). CDR3 length equals 14 residues. Germline V gene sequence: CDR1 ENHRY, CDR2 SYGVKD. V was clipped by 7 bases and J by 0 bases, with 12 bases between them. CDR3 loop: CAITQGNMNTEAFF. The CDR3, as DNA: TGTGCCATCACCCAGGGGAACATGAACACTGAAGCTTTCTTT.

The gene calls are TRBV2 and TRBJ1-1, with 7 bases that match TRBD1. Germline V lookup: CDR1 SNHLY, CDR2 FYNNEI. V lost 4 bases to trimming and J lost 7 bases; unmatched junction nucleotides: 9. The CDR3 contains 14 residues. In nucleotides, the CDR3 is TGTGCCAGCAGTGGTAGACAGGGAGGCGGTGAAGCTTTCTTT. Protein: CASSGRQGGGEAFF.

This clone occurred once. The V gene is TRBV2, the J gene TRBJ1-1, with TRBD1 matching over 7 bases. CDR1 is SNHLY and CDR2 is FYNNEI in the germline V gene. The CDR3 spans 13 residues. V was pared by 6 bases and J by 4 bases, with 5 bases of the junction left unmatched. The CDR3 reads CASRGDRVTEAFF. In DNA form, the CDR3 reads TGTGCCAGCAGAGGGGACAGAGTCACTGAAGCTTTCTTT.

The rearrangement uses TRBV28 and TRBJ1-2, with a possible D match to TRBD1 (6 bases). The length of the CDR3 is 15 residues. With 7 bases removed from V and 4 bases from J, the gap between germline ends came to 19 bases. The germline V gene encodes CDR1 MDHEN and CDR2 SYDVKM. In DNA form, the CDR3 reads TGTGCCAGCATTCGGGTGGGTCAGGGGAGCTATGGCTACACCTTC. Translated: CASIRVGQGSYGYTF.

This clone appeared a single time. Other DNA sequences from this sample encode an identical CDR3 as well. J is TRBJ2-7 and V is TRBV9, with D possibly being TRBD1 (6 bases). The CDR3 length is 14 residues. Germline V gene lookup returns CDR1 SGDLS and CDR2 YYNGEE. Trimming removed 0 bases at V and 2 bases at J, with 9 bases between. The CDR3 spells CASSVGQGPYEQYF. The CDR3, as DNA: TGTGCCAGCAGCGTAGGCCAGGGGCCCTACGAGCAGTACTTC.

CDR3 nucleotide sequence: TGTGCCAGCAGCTTAGTAAGGGGAACCCCGAACACTGAAGCTTTCTTT. It specifies CASSLVRGTPNTEAFF. The rearrangement links TRBV11-3 to TRBJ1-1, with D possibly matching TRBD1 (5 bases). The CDR3 totals 16 residues. The germline gives CDR1 SGHNT, CDR2 YENEEA. Trimming shortened V by 1 base and J by 1 base, and 13 bases separated the two germline ends.

For this clone: Other DNA sequences in this sample translate to the same CDR3. The rearrangement links TRBV5-4 to TRBJ2-2; TRBD1 matches 7 bases. The CDR3 is 14 amino acids. The germline V gene has CDR1 SGHNT and CDR2 YYREEE (reference sequence). After removal of 0 bases from V and 4 bases from J, the junction contained 0 bases not matched to a gene. In DNA, the CDR3 is TGTGCCAGCAGCTTGGGACAGGGCACCGGGGAGCTGTTTTTT. Its translation: CASSLGQGTGELFF.

The chain has TRBV18 and TRBJ2-7; maybe TRBD1 (6 bases). The V gene lost 6 bases and the J gene lost 0 bases, with 18 bases spanning the gap. The CDR3 has 16 amino acids. Germline-derived CDR1 and CDR2 are KGHSH and LQKENI. CDR3 residues: CASSPSPQGLSYEQYF. The DNA of the CDR3 is TGTGCCAGCTCCCCCTCCCCGCAGGGGCTCTCCTACGAGCAGTACTTC.

The chain combines TRBV2 with TRBJ2-7, with D possibly matching TRBD1 (6 bases). Trimming cost V 7 bases and J 4 bases, with 17 bases left between them. CDR3 length: 14 residues. The germline gives CDR1 SNHLY, CDR2 FYNNEI. This chain's CDR3 is CASIWDKKSYEQYF. The CDR3 DNA sequence: TGTGCCAGCATCTGGGACAAAAAAAGTTACGAGCAGTACTTC.

The genes are TRBV6-5 and TRBJ1-1, with 7 bases aligning to TRBD1. The V gene end was trimmed by 5 bases and the J gene end by 4 bases; junction bases not matched to a gene: 10. CDR3 length: 15 residues. Per the germline V gene, CDR1 is MNHEY and CDR2 is SVGAGI. The CDR3 sequence is CASSPLQGGGTEAFF. DNA for the CDR3: TGTGCCAGCAGTCCTCTCCAGGGGGGAGGCACTGAAGCTTTCTTT.

In this sample, this clone turned up once. The V gene is TRBV11-2, the J gene TRBJ2-1; D is ambiguous. Germline V gene lookup returns CDR1 SGHAT and CDR2 FQNNGV. The CDR3 has 16 residues. Trimming pared 0 bases from V and 4 bases from J, leaving 13 bases between. The CDR3 loop is CASSLDSQAYYNEQFF. The DNA for the CDR3 is TGTGCCAGCAGCTTAGATTCTCAAGCGTATTACAATGAGCAGTTCTTC. Together with reference TRBV11-2 and TRBJ2-1, the CDR3 gives the full variable domain: EAGVAQSPRYKIIEKRQSVAFWCNPISGHATLYWYQQILGQGPKLLIQFQNNGVVDDSQLPKDRFSAERLKGVDSTLKIQPAKLEDSAVYLCASSLDSQAYYNEQFFGPGTRLTVL.

The chain recombines TRBV6-5 with TRBJ2-7; 8 bases map to TRBD1. CDR1 MNHEY and CDR2 SVGAGI come from the germline V gene. The CDR3 extends over 15 amino acids. Trimming took 2 bases from V and 3 from J; bases not matched to a gene: 6. In DNA, the CDR3 is TGTGCCAGCAGTTACACCTGGGACAGGAACTACGAGCAGTACTTC. Amino acid sequence: CASSYTWDRNYEQYF.

This chain connects TRBV28 to TRBJ1-2, with 8 nucleotides matching TRBD1. The CDR3 spans 14 residues. J lost 4 bases, V lost 9 bases, and 10 bases had no gene match. The germline CDR1 and CDR2 sequences are MDHEN and SYDVKM. The DNA for the CDR3 is TGTGCCAGTTATACGACAGGGGTTCGCTATGGCTACACCTTC. Translation: CASYTTGVRYGYTF.

This clone was detected only once. J is TRBJ2-5 and V is TRBV28; D call uncertain. Germline assignment: CDR1 MDHEN and CDR2 SYDVKM. Between the trimmed V and J ends, which lost 6 bases and 5 bases, there was a span of 19 bases. The CDR3 length is 15 residues. The CDR3 sequence: CASSSNEPTWETQYF. The CDR3 DNA is TGTGCCAGCAGCTCAAATGAACCTACTTGGGAGACCCAGTACTTC.

V is TRBV4-1 and J is TRBJ2-7; tentatively, D is TRBD2 (6 bases). Per the germline V gene, CDR1 is MGHRA and CDR2 is YSYEKL. V was trimmed by 1 base and J by 2 bases, leaving 15 bases between them. The CDR3 consists of 16 residues. DNA for the CDR3: TGCGCCAGCAGCCAAGGTTTGACGGGAGCAGCCTACGAGCAGTACTTC. It translates to CASSQGLTGAAYEQYF.

Here the CDR3 DNA reads TGTGCCAGCAGATCTCGGGGGGGGGCATCCTACGAGCAGTACTTC. It codes for CASRSRGGASYEQYF. This chain connects TRBV6-5 to TRBJ2-7; 8 bases line up with TRBD2. J lost 1 base, V lost 6 bases, and 8 bases had no gene match. The CDR3 totals 15 residues. The V gene's germline CDR1 is MNHEY and CDR2 SVGAGI.

In this sample, this clone turned up once. As DNA, the CDR3 is TGTGCCAGCAGTTACCTCGCTCGCGGGAGATTTGAGCAGTTCTTC. Translated, it gives CASSYLARGRFEQFF. The rearrangement links TRBV6-5 to TRBJ2-1, with TRBD2 identical over 7 bases. The CDR3 has 15 amino acids. CDR1 and CDR2 (germline): MNHEY, SVGAGI. The V and J ends lost 2 bases and 9 bases, in that order; junction bases with no gene match: 10.

The J gene is TRBJ2-7, the V gene TRBV11-3, with 7 bases that match TRBD1. The CDR3 consists of 12 residues. Germline values: CDR1 SGHNT, CDR2 YENEEA. Trimming cost V 2 bases and J 7 bases; bases outside gene matches: 2. This CDR3 reads CASSLTGEEQYF. The CDR3 DNA reads TGTGCCAGCAGCTTAACAGGGGAGGAGCAGTACTTC.

The V call is TRBV5-3, the J call TRBJ1-2; perhaps TRBD1 as D (6 bases). TRBV5-3 is known as an ORF, though its function is uncertain. Trimming left V 0 bases short and J 3 bases short, with 18 bases between. The CDR3 sequence is 17 residues long. CDR3 sequence (DNA): TGTGCCAGAAGCTTGGCCAAGGCGAACAGGGACCACTATGGCTACACCTTC. Its protein product is CARSLAKANRDHYGYTF.